The 14 T cell receptor beta chains given below trace back to one sample, sequenced in a study of blood T cell repertoires in COVID-19 (dated by TCRdb to 2018 to 2020). Receptor libraries were prepared by the immunoSEQ multiplex PCR assay. TCRdb took over this immuneACCESS table, retaining in-frame rearrangements with V and J assigned. Such tables are incomplete; in checked studies, under half of the missing clones stem from an unresolved V gene, and the remainder is unexplained. This sample is represented by around 140,000 clones; approximately 82% of them were singletons. The leading ten clones occupy 10% of the sample. Sequencing used peripheral blood. The receptor source for this set is a man aged 60 to 69 with active or convalescent COVID-19.

The gene calls are TRBV30 and TRBJ2-3, with 8 bases aligning to TRBD1. V gave up 5 bases and J gave up 4 bases; unmatched junction bases: 2. CDR1 is GTSNPN and CDR2 is SVGIG in the germline V gene (reference sequence). The CDR3 is made up of 12 amino acids. CDR3 residues: CAWSTGADTQYF. The CDR3 bases are TGTGCCTGGTCGACAGGGGCAGATACGCAGTATTTT. The full variable domain, in which reference TRBV30 and TRBJ2-3 provide the parts outside the CDR3, is SQTIHQWPATLVQPVGSPLSLECTVEGTSNPNLYWYRQAAGRGLQLLFYSVGIGQISSEVPQNLSASRPQDRQFILSSKKLLLSDSGFYLCAWSTGADTQYFGPGTRLTVL.

The J gene is TRBJ2-5, the V gene TRBV5-1, with TRBD2 identical over 12 bases. Germline CDR1 reads SGHRS; CDR2 reads YFSETQ. Trimming at V came to 3 bases and at J to 3 bases, leaving 0 bases not matched to a gene. The CDR3 has 14 residues. The CDR3 DNA reads as TGCGCCAGCAGCTCTAGCGGGGGGGAAGAGACCCAGTACTTC. This encodes CASSSSGGEETQYF.

This chain uses TRBV6-2 or TRBV6-3 with TRBJ2-2; 8 nucleotides agree with TRBD1. Germline CDR1 and CDR2: MNHEY and SVGEGT. The CDR3 spans 17 residues. Trimming at V came to 5 bases and at J to 2 bases, leaving 10 bases not matched to a gene. The CDR3: CASSTQGAWSNTGELFF. CDR3 sequence (DNA): TGTGCCAGCAGTACCCAGGGGGCTTGGTCCAACACCGGGGAGCTGTTTTTT.

The gene calls are TRBV6-2 or TRBV6-3 and TRBJ2-7, with TRBD1 as a possible D gene (6 bases). V lost 0 bases, J lost 3 bases, and 9 bases lay in between. Looked up from germline, CDR1 is MNHEY and CDR2 is SVGEGT. CDR3 size: 14 residues. In nucleotides, the CDR3 is TGTGCCAGCAGTTACTCAGGACAGATCTACGAGCAGTACTTC. Its protein is CASSYSGQIYEQYF.

The J gene is TRBJ2-7, the V gene TRBV4-1; 9 bases map to TRBD1. The V gene's germline CDR1 is MGHRA and CDR2 YSYEKL. This CDR3 is 18 amino acids long. After removal of 0 bases from V and 2 bases from J, the junction contained 11 bases not matched to a gene. The CDR3 spells CASSQENPGQGSAYEQYF. In DNA, the CDR3 is TGCGCCAGCAGCCAAGAGAACCCGGGACAGGGATCAGCCTACGAGCAGTACTTC.

In this sample, this clone turned up once. The chain links TRBV11-2 to TRBJ1-6, with 7 nucleotides matching TRBD1. There are 16 residues in the CDR3. Germline V gene sequence: CDR1 SGHAT, CDR2 FQNNGV. V gave up 1 base and J gave up 4 bases; unmatched junction bases: 4. The CDR3 reads CASSLGGTAYNSPLHF. The CDR3 bases are TGTGCCAGCAGCTTAGGTGGGACAGCTTATAATTCACCCCTCCACTTT. Based on the CDR3 plus reference TRBV11-2 and TRBJ1-6, the full variable domain is EAGVAQSPRYKIIEKRQSVAFWCNPISGHATLYWYQQILGQGPKLLIQFQNNGVVDDSQLPKDRFSAERLKGVDSTLKIQPAKLEDSAVYLCASSLGGTAYNSPLHFGNGTRLTVT.

The rearrangement links TRBV3-1 (or the pseudogene TRBV3-2) to TRBJ1-5; 9 positions match TRBD1. Trimming cost V 1 base and J 6 bases; bases outside gene matches: 4. The CDR3 consists of 15 residues. Per the germline V gene, CDR1 is LGHDT and CDR2 is YNNKEL (reference sequence). Here the CDR3 reads CASSQGGQGSQPQHF. DNA for the CDR3: TGTGCCAGCAGCCAAGGGGGACAGGGCAGTCAGCCCCAGCATTTT.

The gene calls are TRBV27 and TRBJ1-4; D not certain. The V end lost 6 bases, the J end lost 0 bases, and 17 bases lay between the germline ends. CDR1 and CDR2 (germline): MNHEY, SMNVEV (reference sequence). The CDR3 totals 17 residues. The CDR3 here is CASSRRPQKPTNEKLFF. DNA for the CDR3: TGTGCCAGCAGCCGGAGACCGCAAAAACCAACTAATGAAAAACTGTTTTTT. The full variable domain, completed using reference TRBV27 and TRBJ1-4, is EAQVTQNPRYLITVTGKKLTVTCSQNMNHEYMSWYRQDPGLGLRQIYYSMNVEVTDKGDVPEGYKVSRKEKRNFPLILESPSPNQTSLYFCASSRRPQKPTNEKLFFGSGTQLSVL.

The chain carries TRBV19 and TRBJ2-7; 8 bases agree with TRBD1. The CDR3 is 14 amino acids. Per the germline V gene, CDR1 is LNHDA and CDR2 is SQIVND (reference sequence). V shed 5 bases and J 7 bases; nucleotides not matched to a gene: 10. The CDR3 DNA reads TGTGCCAGTAGTCTGGGGACAGGTCTGGGAGAGCAGTACTTC. Translation: CASSLGTGLGEQYF.

This chain links TRBV30 with TRBJ1-4; D call uncertain. Germline CDR1 reads GTSNPN; CDR2 reads SVGIG (reference sequence). Trimming removed 2 bases from V and 8 bases from J, with 12 bases in between. The CDR3 sequence is 13 residues long. The CDR3 bases are TGTGCCTGGAGTATAAGGTCGGGGGAAAAACTGTTTTTT. It specifies CAWSIRSGEKLFF.

Only one count was recorded for this clone. The chain carries TRBV5-1 and TRBJ2-7; 8 bases map to TRBD2. V was pared by 2 bases and J by 6 bases, with 7 bases of the junction left unmatched. CDR1 is SGHRS and CDR2 is YFSETQ in the germline V gene. This CDR3 region has 14 residues. DNA for the CDR3: TGCGCCAGCAGCTTCCTACCGGGGGGGGCCGAGCAGTACTTC. Protein: CASSFLPGGAEQYF.

V and J are TRBV19 and TRBJ2-2, with D possibly being TRBD1 (5 bases). The CDR3 has 13 amino acids. The V gene lost 6 bases and the J gene lost 7 bases, with 12 bases spanning the gap. The V gene's germline CDR1 is LNHDA and CDR2 SQIVND (reference sequence). This CDR3 is CASSAGQGGELFF. The CDR3 DNA sequence: TGTGCCAGTAGCGCAGGGCAGGGCGGGGAGCTGTTTTTT. Together with reference TRBV19 and TRBJ2-2, the CDR3 gives the full variable domain: DGGITQSPKYLFRKEGQNVTLSCEQNLNHDAMYWYRQDPGQGLRLIYYSQIVNDFQKGDIAEGYSVSREKKESFPLTVTSAQKNPTAFYLCASSAGQGGELFFGEGSRLTVL.

V usage is TRBV6-2 or TRBV6-3 and J usage is TRBJ2-7; perhaps TRBD2 as D (6 bases). CDR3 length equals 15 residues. Per the germline V gene, CDR1 is MNHEY and CDR2 is SVGEGT. With 5 bases removed from V and 5 bases from J, the gap between germline ends came to 19 bases. The CDR3 DNA is TGTGCCAGCAGTGGAGGGGCCCCACGAGAAAACGAGCAGTACTTC. The encoded protein is CASSGGAPRENEQYF.

There are a few counts of this clone. The chain links TRBV5-4 to TRBJ2-1; TRBD2 aligns across 10 bases. The junction had 4 bases not matched to a gene; V was cut back by 0 bases and J by 7 bases. Germline CDR1 is SGHNT and CDR2 is YYREEE (reference sequence). This CDR3 contains 15 residues. The CDR3 DNA is TGTGCCAGCAGCTTGGCTAGCGGGAGTATGAATGAGCAGTTCTTC. Protein sequence: CASSLASGSMNEQFF. Based on the CDR3 plus reference TRBV5-4 and TRBJ2-1, the full variable domain is ETGVTQSPTHLIKTRGQQVTLRCSSQSGHNTVSWYQQALGQGPQFIFQYYREEENGRGNFPPRFSGLQFPNYSSELNVNALELDDSALYLCASSLASGSMNEQFFGPGTRLTVL.